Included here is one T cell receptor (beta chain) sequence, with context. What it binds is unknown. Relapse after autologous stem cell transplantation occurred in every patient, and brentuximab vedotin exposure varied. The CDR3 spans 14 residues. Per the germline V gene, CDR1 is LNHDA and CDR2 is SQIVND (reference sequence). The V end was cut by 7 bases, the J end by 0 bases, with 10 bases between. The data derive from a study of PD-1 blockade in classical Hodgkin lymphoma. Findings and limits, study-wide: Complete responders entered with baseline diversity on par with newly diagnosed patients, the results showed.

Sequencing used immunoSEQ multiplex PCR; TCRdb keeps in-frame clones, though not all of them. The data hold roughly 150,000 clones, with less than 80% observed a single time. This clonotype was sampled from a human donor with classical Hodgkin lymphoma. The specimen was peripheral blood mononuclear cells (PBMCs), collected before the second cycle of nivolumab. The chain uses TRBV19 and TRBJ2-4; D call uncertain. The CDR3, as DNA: TGTGCCAGTACTGACACGTTAGCCAAAAACATTCAGTACTTC. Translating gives CASTDTLAKNIQYF.